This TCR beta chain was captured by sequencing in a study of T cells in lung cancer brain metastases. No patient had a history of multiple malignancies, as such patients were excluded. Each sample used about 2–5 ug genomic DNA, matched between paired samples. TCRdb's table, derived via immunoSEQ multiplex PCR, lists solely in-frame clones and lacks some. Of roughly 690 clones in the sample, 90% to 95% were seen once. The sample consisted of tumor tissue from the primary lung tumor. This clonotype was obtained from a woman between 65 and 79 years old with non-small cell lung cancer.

CDR3 DNA: TGTGCCAGCGGCGAGCTAGCGGGAAACAATGAGCAGTTCTTC. It is translated as CASGELAGNNEQFF. The rearrangement links TRBV6-5 to TRBJ2-1; TRBD2 agrees at 9 bases. V trimming: 8 bases; J trimming: 5 bases; junction bases outside the gene matches: 7. CDR1 is MNHEY, CDR2 SVGAGI, per germline. The CDR3 spans 14 residues.